This TCR beta chain was recorded in a study of T-cell memory formation after mild COVID-19. For the study at large: The study found TCR clusters largely donor specific. Study-wide points: There were some responding clones in pre-infection memory, which suggested that cross-reactive memory had joined. There was no confirmation that second-wave clones peaking on day 37 were SARS-CoV-2 specific.

Trimming at V came to 5 bases and at J to 6 bases, leaving 14 bases not matched to a gene. This CDR3 has 16 residues. CDR1 is SGHTA and CDR2 is FQGTGA in the germline V gene. In this sample, this clonotype turned up a few times. Antigen specificity is unknown. 5'RACE with constant-segment primers yielded barcoded, UMI-tagged TCR alpha and TCR beta cDNA libraries. TCRdb ran MiXCR on the 5' RACE reads and lists one entry per CDR3 protein. Of hundreds of thousands of distinct CDR3 sequences in the sample, around 14% were seen once. Sequenced: PBMCs or a T cell subset sorted from them (not recorded which). J is TRBJ2-5 and V is TRBV7-3; TRBD2 matches 8 bases. The clonotype originates from a young man who had mild COVID-19 (a few samples of this study predate the infection). Cell type and time point are not known. DNA of the CDR3: TGTGCCAGCAGCCCAGCGGCGGGACTAGGCCCTCAGACCCAGTACTTC. It encodes CASSPAAGLGPQTQYF.